These 23 T cell receptor beta chains were sequenced from one sample in a study of OX40 agonist ivuxolimab in advanced cancers. The method was immunoSEQ multiplex PCR; TCRdb's version includes in-frame clones alone and lacks a portion of them. In the table there are 65,000 to 100,000 clones, roughly 94% of which are singletons. Specimen: CD4+ or CD8+ T cells sorted from blood, collected in a trial of the OX40 agonist ivuxolimab. The receptors were gathered from an adult with an advanced solid tumor such as melanoma, head and neck, liver or kidney cancer.

The CDR3 protein is CASSYGLGAQYF. The CDR3 DNA reads TGTGCCAGCAGTTACGGGTTAGGGGCCCAGTACTTC. The chain links TRBV6-5 to TRBJ2-5, with D perhaps matching TRBD1 (5 bases). CDR3 length: 12 residues. Trimming took 2 bases from V and 9 from J, leaving 10 bases between them. CDR1 is MNHEY, CDR2 SVGAGI, per germline.

The gene calls are TRBV9 and TRBJ2-5; no reliable D call. This CDR3 contains 15 residues. V gave up 3 bases and J gave up 3 bases, with 15 bases separating them. In germline, CDR1 is SGDLS, CDR2 YYNGEE. CDR3 region: CASSEDTAFKETQYF. In DNA form, the CDR3 reads TGTGCCAGCAGCGAAGATACAGCGTTTAAAGAGACCCAGTACTTC.

The chain carries TRBV18 and TRBJ2-2; 9 nucleotides match TRBD1. Per the germline V gene, CDR1 is KGHSH and CDR2 is LQKENI. Trimming took 0 bases from V and 1 from J; bases not matched to a gene: 0. CDR3 length equals 16 residues. For the CDR3, the DNA is TGTGCCAGCTCACCACCGGGACAGGGGAACACCGGGGAGCTGTTTTTT. Protein sequence: CASSPPGQGNTGELFF.

This chain joins TRBV21-1 and TRBJ2-7. TRBV21-1 constitutes a pseudogene. CDR3 length equals 14 residues. The CDR3 here is CASSKNGASYEQYF. CDR3 bases: TGTGCCAGCAGCAAAAACGGGGCTTCCTACGAGCAGTACTTC.

The chain links TRBV7-8 to TRBJ2-5; a possible D gene is TRBD2 (6 bases). V was trimmed by 8 bases and J by 1 base, leaving 17 bases between them. The CDR3 runs to 15 residues. Germline V gene data show CDR1 as SGHVS and CDR2 as FQNEAQ. In DNA, the CDR3 is TGTGCCAGCCGCACGGGCGGGGCCCGCCAAGAGACCCAGTACTTC. This codes for CASRTGGARQETQYF.

This clone has only one observation. Here the CDR3 DNA reads TGCAGTGTTTTTAGCCCCAATGAGCAGTTCTTC. Amino acids: CSVFSPNEQFF. The V call is TRBV20-1, the J call TRBJ2-1, with D unclear. From germline, CDR1 is DFQATT and CDR2 SNEGSKA (reference sequence). The CDR3 loop spans 11 amino acids. The V end was cut by 7 bases, the J end by 6 bases, with 10 bases between.

The chain is built from TRBV28 and TRBJ2-3, with D perhaps being TRBD1 or TRBD2 (6 bases each). The germline V gene encodes CDR1 MDHEN and CDR2 SYDVKM. The CDR3 runs to 16 residues. Trimming removed 3 bases from V and 4 bases from J, with 17 bases in between. The CDR3: CASSFEGGEIPDTQYF. In DNA, the CDR3 is TGTGCCAGCAGTTTCGAGGGGGGAGAGATCCCAGATACGCAGTATTTT.

The J gene is TRBJ2-7, the V gene TRBV7-6, with D tentatively TRBD2 (5 bases). V lost 7 bases and J lost 0, with 10 bases in between. Germline loops: CDR1 SGHVS, CDR2 FNYEAQ. The CDR3 totals 13 residues. The CDR3 DNA follows: TGTGCCAGCACCCCTAGCCTCTCCTACGAGCAGTACTTC. Translating it yields CASTPSLSYEQYF.

The chain combines TRBV6-6 with TRBJ2-7; 7 bases match TRBD2. V was pared by 2 bases and J by 2 bases, with 6 bases of the junction left unmatched. Germline loops: CDR1 MNHNY, CDR2 SVGAGI (reference sequence). The CDR3 contains 15 residues. The chain's CDR3 is CASSYGGSSAYEQYF. The DNA of the CDR3 is TGTGCCAGCAGTTACGGCGGGAGTAGTGCCTACGAGCAGTACTTC.

CDR3: CASSLQPGQGNTEAFF. The CDR3 DNA is TGTGCCAGCAGCTTGCAGCCCGGACAGGGGAACACTGAAGCTTTCTTT. The V call is TRBV7-3, the J call TRBJ1-1; 8 bases fit TRBD1. Germline V gives CDR1 SGHTA, CDR2 FQGTGA. This CDR3 region has 16 residues. The trim removed 3 bases at V and 1 base at J, leaving 7 bases unmatched.

This clone was picked up one time. V and J are TRBV9 and TRBJ2-5; 10 bases agree with TRBD2. CDR3 size: 19 residues. V shed 0 bases and J 5 bases; nucleotides not matched to a gene: 16. CDR1 is SGDLS, CDR2 YYNGEE, per germline. The CDR3 loop is CASSVEWLAGANNMETQYF. The CDR3 nucleotides are TGTGCCAGCAGCGTAGAATGGCTAGCGGGGGCGAATAATATGGAGACCCAGTACTTC.

V is TRBV6-1 and J is TRBJ2-3, with D perhaps being TRBD1 or TRBD2 (6 bases each). The germline CDR1 and CDR2 sequences are MNHNS and SASEGT. The CDR3 spans 16 residues. V shed 4 bases and J shed 3 bases, with 17 bases lying between them. The CDR3 sequence is CASSGYIGGGTDTQYF. The DNA of the CDR3 is TGTGCCAGCAGTGGATATATCGGGGGCGGAACAGATACGCAGTATTTT.

This sequence joins TRBV15 and TRBJ2-7, with D possibly being TRBD1 (6 bases). CDR1 and CDR2 (germline): LNHNV, YYDKDF (reference sequence). The CDR3 extends over 16 amino acids. With 6 bases removed from V and 2 bases from J, the gap between germline ends came to 20 bases. The CDR3 DNA reads as TGTGCCACCAGTGGAACGACAGGACCCGTCCCCTACGAGCAGTACTTC. Translating it yields CATSGTTGPVPYEQYF. The full variable domain, its missing parts supplied by reference TRBV15 and TRBJ2-7, is DAMVIQNPRYQVTQFGKPVTLSCSQTLNHNVMYWYQQKSSQAPKLLFHYYDKDFNNEADTPDNFQSRRPNTSFCFLDIRSPGLGDTAMYLCATSGTTGPVPYEQYFGPGTRLTVT.

The rearrangement links TRBV2 to TRBJ2-3; TRBD2 matches 9 bases. Losses at the gene ends were 4 bases for V and 4 bases for J; bases not matched to a gene: 9. Germline V lookup: CDR1 SNHLY, CDR2 FYNNEI. CDR3 length: 16 amino acids. In nucleotides, the CDR3 is TGTGCCAGCAGTGCTGGCGCGGGGGGGGTTTCAGATACGCAGTATTTT. Amino acids: CASSAGAGGVSDTQYF.

The chain employs TRBV4-2 and TRBJ2-1, with TRBD1 identical over 7 bases. The germline CDR1 and CDR2 sequences are LGHNA and YNFKEQ. The junction had 4 bases not matched to a gene; V was cut back by 0 bases and J by 2 bases. This CDR3 has 16 residues. The CDR3 DNA reads TGTGCCAGCAGCCAAGAAGGGACAGAAGCCTACAATGAGCAGTTCTTC. This encodes CASSQEGTEAYNEQFF.

The gene calls are TRBV5-6 and TRBJ2-7, with 9 bases matching TRBD1. Trimming cost V 5 bases and J 6 bases; bases outside gene matches: 9. The CDR3 loop spans 14 amino acids. CDR1 and CDR2 from the germline V gene are SGHDT and YYEEEE. CDR3 residues: CASRPGQGPREQYF. CDR3 in DNA: TGTGCCAGCAGGCCGGGACAGGGCCCACGCGAGCAGTACTTC. The full variable domain, its missing parts supplied by reference TRBV5-6 and TRBJ2-7, is DAGVTQSPTHLIKTRGQQVTLRCSPKSGHDTVSWYQQALGQGPQFIFQYYEEEERQRGNFPDRFSGHQFPNYSSELNVNALLLGDSALYLCASRPGQGPREQYFGPGTRLTVT.

This sequence joins TRBV7-7 and TRBJ2-1; D is ambiguous. The CDR3 extends over 16 amino acids. The V end was cut by 1 base, the J end by 5 bases, with 15 bases between. Germline V gene lookup returns CDR1 SSHAT and CDR2 FNYEAQ (reference sequence). The CDR3 spells CASSLGHPIIHNEQFF. CDR3 DNA: TGTGCCAGCAGCTTAGGACACCCTATCATCCACAATGAGCAGTTCTTC.

V gene TRBV6-5 combines with J gene TRBJ2-1; 13 positions agree with TRBD2. Per the germline V gene, CDR1 is MNHEY and CDR2 is SVGAGI. Unmatched junction bases numbered 5, after V lost 6 bases and J lost 6 bases. The CDR3 contains 15 residues. The CDR3 is CASSLTSGRGNEQFF. The CDR3, as DNA: TGTGCCAGCAGCCTCACTAGCGGGAGGGGCAATGAGCAGTTCTTC.

In DNA form, the CDR3 reads TGTGCCAGCAGCGTAGATCATAGCTCCTACAATGAGCAGTTCTTC. Its translation is CASSVDHSSYNEQFF. J is TRBJ2-1 and V is TRBV9; no clear D gene. There are 15 residues in the CDR3. CDR1 and CDR2 (germline): SGDLS, YYNGEE. The V and J ends lost 0 bases and 0 bases respectively, with 7 bases between them.

This clone appeared a single time. The V call is TRBV2, the J call TRBJ1-5; 10 bases are a match to TRBD1. This CDR3 has 14 amino acids. The germline CDR1 and CDR2 sequences are SNHLY and FYNNEI. Germline trimming cut 2 bases from V and 11 bases from J; bases unmatched to any gene: 6. The CDR3 spells CASSEHPGQGSQHF. CDR3 bases: TGTGCCAGCAGTGAACATCCGGGACAGGGGTCCCAGCATTTT.

V gene TRBV4-3 combines with J gene TRBJ1-3, with D unclear. Germline V gives CDR1 LGHNA, CDR2 YSLEER. The V end was cut by 4 bases, the J end by 3 bases, with 4 bases between. The CDR3 is made up of 12 amino acids. The CDR3, as DNA: TGCGCCAGCAGCCCCGGTGGAAACACCATATATTTT. Protein sequence: CASSPGGNTIYF.

The gene calls are TRBV6-6 and TRBJ1-5; D ambiguous. Trimming pared 2 bases from V and 2 bases from J, leaving 7 bases between. The CDR3 runs 14 residues. CDR1 is MNHNY and CDR2 is SVGAGI in the germline V gene (reference sequence). The CDR3 bases are TGTGCCAGCAGTTACGACGGGGGCAATCAGCCCCAGCATTTT. Translating it yields CASSYDGGNQPQHF.

V gene TRBV28 combines with J gene TRBJ1-1; 7 nucleotides match TRBD1. CDR3 length: 14 amino acids. V gave up 4 bases and J gave up 3 bases; unmatched junction bases: 5. Germline lookup yields CDR1 MDHEN and CDR2 SYDVKM. CDR3 DNA: TGTGCCAGCAGTTCCCCCAGGGGGGACACTGAAGCTTTCTTT. Its translation is CASSSPRGDTEAFF.